This T cell receptor (beta chain) was sequenced in a study of CD8 T cells in ankylosing spondylitis. Points from the study as a whole: Fewer than ten highly homologous variants made up a TCR beta motif that seemed to typify ankylosing spondylitis blood. Significant enrichment of disease-linked clones was reported in matched ankylosing spondylitis synovial fluid.

A single record per CDR3 protein comes from TCRdb applying MiXCR to the 5' RACE reads. The sample includes about 500,000 distinct CDR3 sequences, roughly 5% of them seen just once. This clonotype was counted at least ten times. What it binds is unknown. This CDR3 comprises 11 residues. V dropped 3 bases and J dropped 6 bases, with 5 bases sitting between them. From germline, CDR1 is MNHEY and CDR2 SVGAGI. This receptor was obtained from a male donor with ankylosing spondylitis. Specimen: blood, either unsorted or a sorted T cell fraction (not recorded which). V is TRBV6-5 and J is TRBJ1-1, with D unclear. As DNA, the CDR3 is TGTGCCAGCAGTTATGGCGCTGAAGCTTTCTTT. Translating gives CASSYGAEAFF.